This T cell receptor (beta chain) was recovered during a study of T cell responses to AZD1222 COVID-19 vaccine. Sequencing was performed with immunoSEQ multiplex PCR; in TCRdb, only in-frame clones are kept and a portion is missing. The sample consists of about 150,000 clones, 90% to 95% of them appearing once. The CDR3 contains 13 residues. Between the trimmed V and J ends, which lost 3 bases and 1 base, there was a span of 4 bases. Germline V lookup: CDR1 SGHKS, CDR2 YYEKEE (reference sequence). About this clone: What it recognizes is unknown.

General study points: White British donors predominated, females outnumbered males, and clonal diversity was possibly underestimated. Sampling captured repertoires only after the peak T cell response. Reports say nearly half of spike-specific TCRs go after unmutated variant regions. Spike-specific TCR breadth and depth grew following two AZD1222 doses.

The source of this sequence is an adult in good health. The gene calls are TRBV5-5 and TRBJ1-4; D call uncertain. This specimen consisted of peripheral blood, obtained on day 0 of AZD1222 vaccination. The DNA for the CDR3 is TGTGCCAGCAGCTGGGGAACTAATGAAAAACTGTTTTTT. The encoded protein is CASSWGTNEKLFF.